The clone carrying this TCR beta chain was picked up a small number of times. Its antigen is as yet unknown. Germline assignment: CDR1 SGHTA and CDR2 FQGNSA. V was trimmed by 5 bases and J by 1 base, leaving 13 bases between them. The CDR3 spans 15 residues. Each CDR3 protein is one row after TCRdb ran MiXCR on the 5' RACE reads. The sample lists roughly 480,000 distinct CDR3 sequences; about 23% were seen once. The sample is drawn from a study of T-cell memory formation after mild COVID-19. Whole-study context: For the most part, TCR clusters were specific to one donor.

Study-wide results and limits: The authors left the SARS-CoV-2 specificity of second-wave clones peaking on day 37 unconfirmed.

The chain carries TRBV7-2 and TRBJ2-3; tentative D call: TRBD1 (6 bases). The origin of this receptor is an adult woman who had mild COVID-19 (a few samples of this study predate the infection). Cell type and time point are not known. Sequences were obtained from PBMCs or a T cell subset sorted from them (not recorded which). CDR3 residues: CASSPRTAGTDTQYF. The CDR3 nucleotides read TGTGCCAGCAGCCCACGGACAGCAGGCACAGATACGCAGTATTTT.